This TCR beta chain originates from a study of CD8+ T cells in alopecia areata (dated by TCRdb to the late 2010s). With respect to the entire study: Treated patients were enrolled in an open-label pilot trial of oral tofacitinib at 5 to 10 mg twice daily for moderate-to-severe alopecia areata. Tofacitinib was given for 6 to 18 months, followed by 6 months of follow-up off drug to assess delayed response and recurrence. Disease severity in treated patients was measured with the SALT score, which quantifies the percentage of affected scalp surface area. High-throughput TCRbeta sequencing was used to examine T cell clonal expansion in alopecia areata in both the C3H/HeJ mouse model and human patients. Scalp tissue and sorted CD4+ and CD8+ peripheral blood T cells from patchy and totalis/universalis alopecia areata patients and from healthy controls were covered by human TCRbeta sequencing. Biopsies were taken from tofacitinib-treated patients at baseline and at 4 and 24 weeks of treatment, and a later scalp biopsy was taken in several of the tofacitinib-treated patients. Clonality in the scalp was compared among normal scalp (n=4), patchy alopecia areata scalp (n=8), and alopecia totalis/universalis scalp (n=8). RNA was obtained with the PAXgene miRNA kit for fixed scalp, the miRNeasy kit for PBMCs, and the RNeasy kit for mouse skin. TCRbeta CDR3 regions were amplified by immunoSEQ multiplex PCR with 35 Vbeta forward and 13 Jbeta reverse primers.

Reading the label with the study, this specimen's time point is: roughly 24 weeks on oral tofacitinib. In light of the paper, this sample's treatment or condition label describes: oral pan-JAK inhibitor, 5-10 mg twice daily. From alopecia areata patients, peripheral blood was collected along with lesional scalp punch biopsies. PBMCs were isolated by density centrifugation and stained for CD3, CD4 and CD8, after which CD4+ and CD8+ T cells were sorted on a FACSAria. Results and caveats for the whole study, not just this receptor: Compared with normal scalp, lesional scalp, particularly in alopecia totalis/universalis, had higher clonality and more expanded CD8+ clones, which suggests antigenic drive. TCR sequences shared between patients were less clear than in mice, possibly partly because of HLA diversity in the patient population. Scalp clonality and the number of expanded CD8+ clones among the top 100 scalp clones were significantly decreased by tofacitinib. Scalp TCR repertoire analysis is complicated because resident alphabeta T cells in normal human skin are also sequenced, whereas mouse skin is dominated by gammadelta T cells. During tofacitinib treatment, many expanded lesional clones remained in scalp and blood, and this persistence may partly explain relapse after treatment is stopped. Because the treated cohort was small and had only one nonresponder, larger studies are needed to examine links between baseline CD8+ expansion and response.

The cysteine opens and the phenylalanine closes a CDR3 of 15 amino acids. Left in the record is the CDR3 DNA by itself, 45 bases read in frame from the first base. From the germline V gene (reference sequence), CDR1 is MNHEY and CDR2 is SMNVEV. From V the trimming removes 5 bases and from J it removes 4 bases, while the gene matches leave 11 bases of the junction unaccounted for. Library method: the immunoSEQ multiplex PCR assay. RNA was extracted from all samples and reverse transcribed into cDNA as template for TCR sequencing. SuperScript III was used for first-strand cDNA synthesis, primed with a 2:1 mix of oligo-dT and random hexamers. Amplification bias was assessed with a synthetic immune receptor repertoire, and residual bias was removed computationally. The original methods were these. Raw reads were preprocessed to remove errors, and CDR3 was defined according to IMGT conventions as the region from the conserved cysteine to phenylalanine. Clonality was calculated as 1 minus Shannon entropy normalized by log2 of the number of productive unique TCRs. CD4 or CD8 identity of scalp clones was inferred by cross-referencing scalp TCRbeta sequences with sorted blood CD4 and CD8 repertoires. TCRdb holds this immuneACCESS table with in-frame rearrangements only. Some clones are missing; in checked studies, unresolved V genes explain under half, and the rest has no known cause. From that table come the V and J calls and clone size; the DNA was used to work out D and trimming. Counted in this sample were 90,000 or so clones; around 44% of them appeared once. The ten largest clones capture less than 20% of the sample.

Concerning this clone: The antigen this receptor binds is unknown. The sample holds no much larger clone one base away, and base qualities are not on file.

Rearrangement joined TRBV27 to TRBJ2-7, with 7 bases matching TRBD1. The sequence derives from a human donor with alopecia areata. Sequenced material: CD8+ T cells sorted from blood, taken at week 24, from a patient treated with tofacitinib. The CDR3 reads as follows: CASSPTGAPGYEQYF. Here is the DNA: TGTGCCAGCAGTCCTACAGGGGCCCCAGGTTACGAGCAGTACTTC.